This TCR beta chain was captured by sequencing in a study of response to subunit inactivated influenza vaccine. This clonotype showed up just a few times. Each CDR3 protein is one row after TCRdb ran MiXCR on the RT-PCR reads. The table has about 540,000 distinct CDR3 sequences, approximately 22% seen once; the top ten hold about 3%. The V end lost 1 base, the J end lost 6 bases, and 16 bases lay between the germline ends. This CDR3 spans 14 amino acids. The germline V gene has CDR1 DFQATT and CDR2 SNEGSKA (reference sequence). These data also formed part of another study, on T cells expressing NK-cell markers. That investigation notes: The TCR beta cDNA came from 5'RACE template switching with UMIs. Several experiments confined sorting to alpha-beta TCR T cells with an anti-gamma-delta TCR antibody. Expanded clones of NKG2C+ T cells had an unclear HCMV specificity.

The source was CD4+ T cells sorted from PBMCs, collected 11 to 12 days after vaccination. The clonotype comes from a man aged 45 to 65 who received an inactivated influenza vaccine. The V call is TRBV20-1, the J call TRBJ2-7, with D possibly called TRBD1 or TRBD2 (5 bases each). The CDR3 DNA follows: TGCAGTGCTAGAGTCGGGGCAGGGTTCTTCGAGCAGTACTTC. It encodes CSARVGAGFFEQYF.